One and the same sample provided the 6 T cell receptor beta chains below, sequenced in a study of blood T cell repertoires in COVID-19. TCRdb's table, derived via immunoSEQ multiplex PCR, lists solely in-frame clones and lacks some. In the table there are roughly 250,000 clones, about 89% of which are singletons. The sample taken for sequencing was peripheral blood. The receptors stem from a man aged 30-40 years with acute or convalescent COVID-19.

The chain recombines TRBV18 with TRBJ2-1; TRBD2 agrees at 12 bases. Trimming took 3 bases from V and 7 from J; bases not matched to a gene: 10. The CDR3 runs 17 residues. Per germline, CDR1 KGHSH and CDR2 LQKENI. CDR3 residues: CASSPLATSGSGNEQFF. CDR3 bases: TGTGCCAGCTCACCTTTGGCGACTAGCGGGAGCGGAAATGAGCAGTTCTTC.

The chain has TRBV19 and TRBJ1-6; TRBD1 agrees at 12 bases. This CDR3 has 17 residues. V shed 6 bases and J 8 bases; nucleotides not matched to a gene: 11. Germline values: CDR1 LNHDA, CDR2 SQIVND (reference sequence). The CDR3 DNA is TGTGCCAGTAGCCCCCAGGCGGGACAGGGGGCTTATTCACCCCTCCACTTT. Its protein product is CASSPQAGQGAYSPLHF.

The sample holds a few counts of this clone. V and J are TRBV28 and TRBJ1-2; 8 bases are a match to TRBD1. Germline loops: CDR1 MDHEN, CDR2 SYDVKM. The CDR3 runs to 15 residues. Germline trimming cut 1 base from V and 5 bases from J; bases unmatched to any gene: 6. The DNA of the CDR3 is TGTGCCAGCAGTTTATCCGGACAGGGCCGGTATGGCTACACCTTC. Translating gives CASSLSGQGRYGYTF.

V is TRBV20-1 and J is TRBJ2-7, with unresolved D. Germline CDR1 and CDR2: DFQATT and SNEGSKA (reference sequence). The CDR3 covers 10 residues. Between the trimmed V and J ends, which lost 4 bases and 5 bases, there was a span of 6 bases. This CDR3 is CSATGNEQYF. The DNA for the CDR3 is TGCAGTGCTACAGGAAACGAGCAGTACTTC.

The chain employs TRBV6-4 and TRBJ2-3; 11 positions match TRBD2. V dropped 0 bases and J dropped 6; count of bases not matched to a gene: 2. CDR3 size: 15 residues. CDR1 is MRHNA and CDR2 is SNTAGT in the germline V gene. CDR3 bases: TGTGCCAGCAGTGACTCCGCTAGCGGGGGGGATACGCAGTATTTT. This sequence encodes CASSDSASGGDTQYF.

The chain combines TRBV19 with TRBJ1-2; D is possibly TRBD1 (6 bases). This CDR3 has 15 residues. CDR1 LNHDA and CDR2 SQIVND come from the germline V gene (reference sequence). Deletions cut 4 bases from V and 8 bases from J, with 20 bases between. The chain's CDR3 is CASSTTTRGRGGYTF. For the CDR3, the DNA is TGTGCCAGTAGTACCACTACAAGGGGCAGGGGAGGCTACACCTTC. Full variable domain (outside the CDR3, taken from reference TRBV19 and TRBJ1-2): DGGITQSPKYLFRKEGQNVTLSCEQNLNHDAMYWYRQDPGQGLRLIYYSQIVNDFQKGDIAEGYSVSREKKESFPLTVTSAQKNPTAFYLCASSTTTRGRGGYTFGSGTRLTVV.